This T cell receptor beta chain was captured by sequencing in a study of cytomegalovirus exposure and HLA in healthy donors. Study-level background: The roughly 110 validation repertoires were reported in a later analysis to have been generated on the same platform as the roughly 700 first-cohort repertoires.

Study-wide results and caveats: Among TCR beta chains, those listed as cytomegalovirus-associated numbered fewer than 200.

The CDR3 totals 13 residues. The V gene lost 2 bases and the J gene lost 6 bases, with 10 bases spanning the gap. CDR1 is MNHEY and CDR2 is SMNVEV in the germline V gene (reference sequence). Method: immunoSEQ multiplex PCR; TCRdb's copy keeps in-frame clones and lacks some. The sample lists 150,000 to 200,000 clones, 70% to 90% occurring once. The count of this clone is one. The antigen is not known. V and J are TRBV27 and TRBJ2-5; a possible D gene is TRBD1 (7 bases). This receptor was taken from a man aged 25 to 40 in good health and CMV-seropositive. Sequenced: PBMCs. CDR3 loop: CASSLAGGKTQYF. CDR3 DNA sequence: TGTGCCAGCAGTTTAGCAGGGGGGAAGACCCAGTACTTC.